The rows below give T cell receptor beta chains drawn from one sample of a study of graft-versus-host responses after intestinal transplantation. Data came from immunoSEQ multiplex PCR; TCRdb stores just in-frame clones and leaves some out. Of about 9,600 clones listed, roughly 96% are singletons. The material was bone marrow, obtained approximately 530 days after intestinal transplantation. These receptors all come from a human patient who received an intestinal transplant, so some T cells may come from the graft donor. Both conserved end residues are part of each CDR3. The order of the fields is J gene, D gene, clone size, V gene, CDR3 DNA, CDR3 protein. D genes are given only for firm matches. Only some rows state a clone size, as once, few, many or a class for expanded clones.

j_call: TRBJ1-2
d_call: -
clone_size: few
v_call: TRBV27
cdr3_nt: TGTGCCAGCAGTTCCCGCAGCTCCTATGGCTACACCTTC
cdr3_aa: CASSSRSSYGYTF

j_call: TRBJ2-1
d_call: -
clone_size: -
v_call: TRBV27
cdr3_nt: TGTGCCAGCAGTTTATCGCCTAGGAGCTCCTACAATGAGCAGTTCTTC
cdr3_aa: CASSLSPRSSYNEQFF

j_call: TRBJ1-5
d_call: -
clone_size: -
v_call: TRBV6-6
cdr3_nt: TGTGCCAGCAGTTCCTCGGTGAGGGGCAATCAGCCCCAGCATTTT
cdr3_aa: CASSSSVRGNQPQHF

j_call: TRBJ1-5
d_call: -
clone_size: -
v_call: TRBV6-1
cdr3_nt: TGTGCCAGCAGTTCCGACAATTATCAGCCCCAGCATTTT
cdr3_aa: CASSSDNYQPQHF

j_call: TRBJ1-1
d_call: -
clone_size: -
v_call: TRBV4-1
cdr3_nt: TGCGCCAGCAGCCAAGGGGATTTGCTGAACACTGAAGCTTTCTTT
cdr3_aa: CASSQGDLLNTEAFF

j_call: TRBJ1-5
d_call: TRBD1
clone_size: -
v_call: TRBV6-6
cdr3_nt: TGTGCCAGCGACCAGGGGACAGGGAGGAGTCAGCCCCAGCATTTT
cdr3_aa: CASDQGTGRSQPQHF

j_call: TRBJ2-7
d_call: -
clone_size: once
v_call: TRBV7-2
cdr3_nt: TGTGCCAGCAGCATAGAGGGGGCCTACGAGCAGTACTTC
cdr3_aa: CASSIEGAYEQYF

j_call: TRBJ2-5
d_call: TRBD1
clone_size: -
v_call: TRBV5-6
cdr3_nt: TGTGCCAGCAGAACCAAGAACAGGGGACGGGACCAAGAGACCCAGTACTTC
cdr3_aa: CASRTKNRGRDQETQYF

j_call: TRBJ2-1
d_call: -
clone_size: -
v_call: TRBV4-3
cdr3_nt: TGCGCCAGCAGCCAAGGTGTGGCGGGCCGGGAGCAGTTCTTC
cdr3_aa: CASSQGVAGREQFF

j_call: TRBJ2-1
d_call: -
clone_size: -
v_call: TRBV18
cdr3_nt: TGTGCCAGCTCACAGGAGTTTGGAAGTAGCTCCTACAATGAGCAGTTCTTC
cdr3_aa: CASSQEFGSSSYNEQFF

j_call: TRBJ1-6
d_call: -
clone_size: -
v_call: TRBV5-4
cdr3_nt: TGTGCCAGCAGCTTGGGGGGCGACGGGAATTCACCCCTCCACTTT
cdr3_aa: CASSLGGDGNSPLHF

j_call: TRBJ2-1
d_call: -
clone_size: -
v_call: TRBV30
cdr3_nt: TGTGCCTGGAGTGTTTTGGATGAGCAGTTCTTC
cdr3_aa: CAWSVLDEQFF

j_call: TRBJ1-1
d_call: TRBD1
clone_size: -
v_call: TRBV7-9
cdr3_nt: TGTGCCAGCAGACGCACAGGGGGCGAGCCGAACACTGAAGCTTTCTTT
cdr3_aa: CASRRTGGEPNTEAFF

j_call: TRBJ1-1
d_call: -
clone_size: -
v_call: TRBV25-1
cdr3_nt: TGTGCCAGCAGTGAATATAGGGGTACGGACACTGAAGCTTTCTTT
cdr3_aa: CASSEYRGTDTEAFF

j_call: TRBJ2-7
d_call: -
clone_size: -
v_call: TRBV11-2
cdr3_nt: TGTGCCAGCAGCGTACGGGACCGAATCTACGAGCAGTACTTC
cdr3_aa: CASSVRDRIYEQYF

j_call: TRBJ2-3
d_call: -
clone_size: -
v_call: TRBV19
cdr3_nt: TGTGCCAGTAGTATCGATTATCCGGGCCGCACAGATACGCAGTATTTT
cdr3_aa: CASSIDYPGRTDTQYF

j_call: TRBJ2-2
d_call: TRBD2
clone_size: -
v_call: TRBV6-6
cdr3_nt: TGTGCCAGCAGTTGGTCGGGAGGGCTAACCGGGGAGCTGTTTTTT
cdr3_aa: CASSWSGGLTGELFF

j_call: TRBJ2-2
d_call: TRBD1
clone_size: -
v_call: TRBV2
cdr3_nt: TGTGCCAGCAGCCCAGGACAGGGGTTCACCGGGGAGCTGTTTTTT
cdr3_aa: CASSPGQGFTGELFF

j_call: TRBJ1-2
d_call: -
clone_size: -
v_call: TRBV9
cdr3_nt: TGTGCCAGCAGCGTACCTGGCCCCAGGGGCAACTATGGCTACACCTTC
cdr3_aa: CASSVPGPRGNYGYTF

j_call: TRBJ2-7
d_call: -
clone_size: once
v_call: TRBV28
cdr3_nt: TGTGCCAGCACCTTGGGGGGACTGGGCGAGCAGTACTTC
cdr3_aa: CASTLGGLGEQYF

j_call: TRBJ2-7
d_call: -
clone_size: -
v_call: TRBV27
cdr3_nt: TGTGCCAGCAGTTTATCCCCACCGGGACCGTTCTACGAGCAGTACTTC
cdr3_aa: CASSLSPPGPFYEQYF

j_call: TRBJ2-6
d_call: -
clone_size: -
v_call: TRBV6-1
cdr3_nt: TGTGCCAGCAGAGGGGAAGGGACTGGGGCCAACGTCCTGACTTTC
cdr3_aa: CASRGEGTGANVLTF

j_call: TRBJ2-1
d_call: -
clone_size: -
v_call: TRBV27
cdr3_nt: TGTGCCAGCAGTTTTAGCGGACAGGCCGGGTGGAGCTCCTACAATGAGCAGTTCTTC
cdr3_aa: CASSFSGQAGWSSYNEQFF

j_call: TRBJ2-1
d_call: TRBD2
clone_size: -
v_call: TRBV27
cdr3_nt: TGTGCCAGCAGCGACTACAATGATAAGCGGGAGGGCCTTAATGAGCAGTTCTTC
cdr3_aa: CASSDYNDKREGLNEQFF

j_call: TRBJ2-5
d_call: TRBD2
clone_size: -
v_call: TRBV28
cdr3_nt: TGTGCCAGCAGTCTTAGCGGGAGGGCCGAGACCCAGTACTTC
cdr3_aa: CASSLSGRAETQYF

j_call: TRBJ2-7
d_call: -
clone_size: -
v_call: TRBV7-3
cdr3_nt: TGTGCCAGCAGCTCCCTTCCGGGAGAACGATTCGAGCAGTACTTC
cdr3_aa: CASSSLPGERFEQYF

j_call: TRBJ2-7
d_call: TRBD1
clone_size: -
v_call: TRBV2
cdr3_nt: TGTGCCAGCAGAAGGGACAGGGCCCCCACCTACGAGCAGTACTTC
cdr3_aa: CASRRDRAPTYEQYF

j_call: TRBJ1-5
d_call: -
clone_size: -
v_call: TRBV19
cdr3_nt: TGTGCCAGTAAGGACCGGGGGGGTGGCAATCAGCCCCAGCATTTT
cdr3_aa: CASKDRGGGNQPQHF

j_call: TRBJ2-1
d_call: -
clone_size: once
v_call: TRBV4-1
cdr3_nt: TGCGCCAGCAGCCCCGAGAGGCGCAATGAGCAGTTCTTC
cdr3_aa: CASSPERRNEQFF

j_call: TRBJ1-1
d_call: -
clone_size: -
v_call: TRBV28
cdr3_nt: TGTGCCAGCACCCTAAGAGGAGTTATGAACACTGAAGCTTTCTTT
cdr3_aa: CASTLRGVMNTEAFF

j_call: TRBJ1-6
d_call: -
clone_size: -
v_call: TRBV10-3
cdr3_nt: TGTGCCATCAGTGGGGGGGGCTCCTATAATTCACCCCTCCACTTT
cdr3_aa: CAISGGGSYNSPLHF

j_call: TRBJ2-7
d_call: TRBD2
clone_size: -
v_call: TRBV11-3
cdr3_nt: TGTGCCAGCAGCTTAGAGGGAGGGGCAGGCGAGCAGTACTTC
cdr3_aa: CASSLEGGAGEQYF

j_call: TRBJ1-1
d_call: TRBD1
clone_size: -
v_call: TRBV19
cdr3_nt: TGTGCCAGTAGTAACCGCAGGGGGGACGAAGCTTTCTTT
cdr3_aa: CASSNRRGDEAFF

j_call: TRBJ2-5
d_call: TRBD2
clone_size: -
v_call: TRBV6-5
cdr3_nt: TGTGCCAGCAGTTTCCGACTAGCGGGAGGCGGGGAGACCCAGTACTTC
cdr3_aa: CASSFRLAGGGETQYF

j_call: TRBJ2-1
d_call: TRBD2
clone_size: -
v_call: TRBV11-3
cdr3_nt: TGTGCCAGCAGCCCGAAGACCGGGACTACCTACAATGAGCAGTTCTTC
cdr3_aa: CASSPKTGTTYNEQFF

j_call: TRBJ2-7
d_call: TRBD1
clone_size: -
v_call: TRBV27
cdr3_nt: TGTGCCAGCAGCCCCCGGGACAGGGGTGCCTACGAGCAGTACTTC
cdr3_aa: CASSPRDRGAYEQYF

j_call: TRBJ1-1
d_call: -
clone_size: -
v_call: TRBV27
cdr3_nt: TGTGCCAGCAGTCGGAAACTCCAGATGACAGGTTCGAACACTGAAGCTTTCTTT
cdr3_aa: CASSRKLQMTGSNTEAFF

j_call: TRBJ2-1
d_call: -
clone_size: -
v_call: TRBV19
cdr3_nt: TGTGCCAGTAAGGTTGGGGGGAGCTCCTACAATGAGCAGTTCTTC
cdr3_aa: CASKVGGSSYNEQFF

j_call: TRBJ2-1
d_call: -
clone_size: -
v_call: TRBV11-3
cdr3_nt: TGTGCCAGCAGCTATGACAGTCTGAATGAGCAGTTCTTC
cdr3_aa: CASSYDSLNEQFF

j_call: TRBJ2-3
d_call: -
clone_size: -
v_call: TRBV7-8
cdr3_nt: TGTGCCAGCAGCTTAGATGCAGGGTACGACACAGATACGCAGTATTTT
cdr3_aa: CASSLDAGYDTDTQYF

j_call: TRBJ2-1
d_call: TRBD2
clone_size: -
v_call: TRBV19
cdr3_nt: TGTGCCAGTAGTCGGGAGGGGGAGGGTGAGCAGTTCTTC
cdr3_aa: CASSREGEGEQFF

j_call: TRBJ1-1
d_call: -
clone_size: -
v_call: TRBV4-3
cdr3_nt: TGCGCCAGCAGCCAAGAGACAGACCTGAACACTGAAGCTTTCTTT
cdr3_aa: CASSQETDLNTEAFF

j_call: TRBJ2-5
d_call: -
clone_size: -
v_call: TRBV30
cdr3_nt: TGTGCCTGGAGTGGAATCGGTCTAGGGCACCAAGAGACCCAGTACTTC
cdr3_aa: CAWSGIGLGHQETQYF

j_call: TRBJ2-3
d_call: TRBD2
clone_size: -
v_call: TRBV4-3
cdr3_nt: TGCGCCAGCAGCCAATCCGGGACTATAAGAGGAGATACGCAGTATTTT
cdr3_aa: CASSQSGTIRGDTQYF

j_call: TRBJ1-6
d_call: TRBD1
clone_size: -
v_call: TRBV4-1
cdr3_nt: TGCGCCAGCAGCCAAGATGACAGGGGGAATTCACCCCTCCACTTT
cdr3_aa: CASSQDDRGNSPLHF

j_call: TRBJ2-7
d_call: -
clone_size: -
v_call: TRBV5-1
cdr3_nt: TGCGCCAGCAGCTCCCTCCCGGGTCCCCAGAGCTCCTACGAGCAGTACTTC
cdr3_aa: CASSSLPGPQSSYEQYF

j_call: TRBJ1-1
d_call: TRBD1
clone_size: -
v_call: TRBV7-9
cdr3_nt: TGTGCCAGCAGCGCCTCCGGGCAGGGGGCAATGAACACTGAAGCTTTCTTT
cdr3_aa: CASSASGQGAMNTEAFF

j_call: TRBJ1-1
d_call: -
clone_size: -
v_call: TRBV5-1
cdr3_nt: TGCGCCAGCAGCTTGGGAAAGGGTGGCAGCACTGAAGCTTTCTTT
cdr3_aa: CASSLGKGGSTEAFF

j_call: TRBJ2-1
d_call: TRBD1
clone_size: once
v_call: TRBV9
cdr3_nt: TGTGCCAGCAGCGCCAGACAGGGTCCTAATATGTATGAGCAGTTCTTC
cdr3_aa: CASSARQGPNMYEQFF

j_call: TRBJ2-3
d_call: -
clone_size: -
v_call: TRBV12-5
cdr3_nt: TGTGCTAGTTTAGGGTTCACAGATACGCAGTATTTT
cdr3_aa: CASLGFTDTQYF

j_call: TRBJ1-1
d_call: -
clone_size: once
v_call: TRBV6-1
cdr3_nt: TGTGCCAGCCGGGGTCATACTGAAGCTTTCTTT
cdr3_aa: CASRGHTEAFF

j_call: TRBJ1-5
d_call: -
clone_size: -
v_call: TRBV6-6
cdr3_nt: TGTGCCAGCAGTTACTCGTTGAGACAGAGGAATCAGCCCCAGCATTTT
cdr3_aa: CASSYSLRQRNQPQHF

j_call: TRBJ2-7
d_call: TRBD2
clone_size: -
v_call: TRBV19
cdr3_nt: TGTGCCAGTAGTTCACTAGCGGGTAACTACGAGCAGTACTTC
cdr3_aa: CASSSLAGNYEQYF

j_call: TRBJ2-7
d_call: TRBD1
clone_size: -
v_call: TRBV2
cdr3_nt: TGTGCCAGCAGTGAGGGACAGGGGGCGAACGAGCAGTACTTC
cdr3_aa: CASSEGQGANEQYF

j_call: TRBJ2-3
d_call: -
clone_size: -
v_call: TRBV14
cdr3_nt: TGTGCCAGCAGCCAAGAGGTACCTACAGATACGCAGTATTTT
cdr3_aa: CASSQEVPTDTQYF

j_call: TRBJ2-3
d_call: -
clone_size: -
v_call: TRBV2
cdr3_nt: TGTGCCAGCAGCGCTGAAGCCCTATTAACAGATACGCAGTATTTT
cdr3_aa: CASSAEALLTDTQYF

j_call: TRBJ2-1
d_call: -
clone_size: -
v_call: TRBV27
cdr3_nt: TGTGCCAGCAGTCCCTCCGGGCCGAAGCGGCAGCAGTTCTTC
cdr3_aa: CASSPSGPKRQQFF

j_call: TRBJ2-7
d_call: -
clone_size: -
v_call: TRBV6-1
cdr3_nt: TGTGCCATACAGGGAGGATCCTCCTACGAGCAGTACTTC
cdr3_aa: CAIQGGSSYEQYF

j_call: TRBJ2-7
d_call: -
clone_size: -
v_call: TRBV19
cdr3_nt: TGTGCCAGTTCCAGGGGTGGGGGCTACGAGCAGTACTTC
cdr3_aa: CASSRGGGYEQYF